This T cell receptor (beta chain) comes out of a study of metastatic and nonmetastatic thyroid tumors. Patients underwent thyroid surgery, and none had received any treatment before it. With MiXCR, TCRdb reprocessed the PCR reads. The sample includes 30,000 or so clones, 7% to 8% of them seen just once. Trimming stripped 3 bases from V and 0 bases from J, with 8 bases between. This CDR3 has 15 residues. CDR1 is SEHNR, CDR2 FQNEAQ, per germline (reference sequence). This clone has a count of ten or more. The chain carries TRBV7-9 and TRBJ1-4; weak D call: TRBD1 (5 bases). Material: blood. This clonotype originated in a female donor with papillary thyroid cancer or a benign thyroid nodule (not recorded which). Some clones in this sample may be carry-over from other donors' samples. For the CDR3, the DNA is TGTGCCAGCAGCTTGGGGCGGGCAACTAATGAAAAACTGTTTTTT. Protein sequence: CASSLGRATNEKLFF.